These T cell receptor beta chains were read from a single sample in a study of CXCR3-negative and CXCR3-positive naive CD8 T cells. One entry per CDR3 protein, without DNA, is what TCRdb gives after re-calling the 5' RACE reads. The listing contains roughly 26,000 distinct CDR3 sequences. The sequenced sample consisted of naive CXCR3- CD8+ T cells from blood. The origin of the receptors is a human donor in good health. Some clones in this sample may be carry-over from other donors' samples. Each CDR3 is given with its conserved first and last residue. Size is stated for part of the rows, as once, few or many counts, or as a class when the clone is expanded.

J: TRBJ2-7; length: 16; size: NA; V: TRBV12-3/TRBV12-4; CDR3: CASSAASGRAPYEQYF
J: TRBJ1-2; length: 14; size: NA; V: TRBV7-8; CDR3: CASIPGGYGYGYTF
J: TRBJ2-1; length: 13; size: NA; V: TRBV27; CDR3: CASARTGVNEQFF
J: TRBJ2-2; length: 12; size: NA; V: TRBV20-1; CDR3: CSARDDTGELFF
J: TRBJ1-1; length: 18; size: NA; V: TRBV4-2; CDR3: CASSQVWRTGPMNTEAFF
J: TRBJ2-1; length: 17; size: NA; V: TRBV28; CDR3: CASSRLDRGIWTNEQFF
J: TRBJ2-3; length: 17; size: NA; V: TRBV5-1; CDR3: CASSFLAGETSTDTQYF
J: TRBJ2-2; length: 17; size: medium-sized; V: TRBV7-9; CDR3: CASSPRGPSTNTGELFF
J: TRBJ2-2; length: 14; size: NA; V: TRBV2; CDR3: CASRDRWNTGELFF
J: TRBJ2-7; length: 13; size: NA; V: TRBV28; CDR3: CASSLNRVHEQYF
J: TRBJ2-4; length: 16; size: NA; V: TRBV7-6; CDR3: CASSPREGGTKNIQYF
J: TRBJ2-3; length: 16; size: NA; V: TRBV4-3; CDR3: CASSQVRQGLGDTQYF
J: TRBJ2-7; length: 12; size: NA; V: TRBV14; CDR3: CASSPQGYEQYF
J: TRBJ2-7; length: 17; size: NA; V: TRBV7-2; CDR3: CASSLSGGRGREDEQYF
J: TRBJ1-2; length: 15; size: NA; V: TRBV2; CDR3: CASTRGQGENYGYTF
J: TRBJ2-3; length: 15; size: NA; V: TRBV7-8; CDR3: CASSSGQGVSDTQYF
J: TRBJ2-7; length: 15; size: NA; V: TRBV7-9; CDR3: CASSWGGQGPYEQYF
J: TRBJ2-2; length: 15; size: NA; V: TRBV6-6; CDR3: CASSHEATNTGELFF
J: TRBJ1-1; length: 13; size: NA; V: TRBV7-9; CDR3: CASSPTGITEAFF
J: TRBJ1-2; length: 13; size: NA; V: TRBV7-6; CDR3: CASSLAGGNGYTF
J: TRBJ2-5; length: 17; size: NA; V: TRBV7-2; CDR3: CASSSGRLRGVQETQYF
J: TRBJ2-7; length: 15; size: NA; V: TRBV9; CDR3: CASSVAAGLHYEQYF
J: TRBJ1-1; length: 11; size: medium-sized; V: TRBV29-1; CDR3: CSAGESTEAFF
J: TRBJ1-1; length: 13; size: NA; V: TRBV20-1; CDR3: CSAQGWRITEAFF
J: TRBJ1-2; length: 15; size: NA; V: TRBV4-3; CDR3: CASSQDVRTNYGYTF
J: TRBJ2-5; length: 15; size: NA; V: TRBV7-8; CDR3: CASSLSEWGEETQYF
J: TRBJ1-2; length: 13; size: NA; V: TRBV20-1; CDR3: CSARGSFVDGYTF
J: TRBJ2-1; length: 14; size: NA; V: TRBV4-3; CDR3: CASSQDAGKNEQFF
J: TRBJ1-3; length: 18; size: NA; V: TRBV4-3; CDR3: CASSQDVSRAYSGNTIYF
J: TRBJ1-5; length: 14; size: NA; V: TRBV7-2; CDR3: CASSLWTGNQPQHF
J: TRBJ2-1; length: 14; size: NA; V: TRBV29-1; CDR3: CSVVSGGIPNEQFF
J: TRBJ2-7; length: 13; size: NA; V: TRBV29-1; CDR3: CSVEGQTTDEQYF
J: TRBJ2-7; length: 16; size: NA; V: TRBV28; CDR3: CASSLPTDYRPYEQYF
J: TRBJ2-1; length: 13; size: NA; V: TRBV7-3; CDR3: CASSLTGHNEQFF
J: TRBJ2-7; length: 12; size: NA; V: TRBV5-1; CDR3: CASSFGDYEQYF
J: TRBJ1-1; length: 13; size: NA; V: TRBV28; CDR3: CASSLFLNTEAFF
J: TRBJ2-1; length: 14; size: NA; V: TRBV2; CDR3: CAPQTSGENNEQFF
J: TRBJ2-2; length: 13; size: NA; V: TRBV29-1; CDR3: CSVEWGNTGELFF
J: TRBJ2-7; length: 15; size: NA; V: TRBV7-6; CDR3: CASSSLIGQPYEQYF
J: TRBJ2-3; length: 12; size: NA; V: TRBV28; CDR3: CASSSGADTQYF
J: TRBJ1-1; length: 15; size: NA; V: TRBV18; CDR3: CASSSNRFGNTEAFF
J: TRBJ2-1; length: 12; size: NA; V: TRBV12-3/TRBV12-4; CDR3: CASGLASNEQFF
J: TRBJ1-2; length: 15; size: medium-sized; V: TRBV12-3/TRBV12-4; CDR3: CASSFGQGVPHGYTF
J: TRBJ2-2; length: 15; size: NA; V: TRBV5-6; CDR3: CATQQGAKNTGELFF
J: TRBJ2-7; length: 16; size: NA; V: TRBV7-2; CDR3: CASSEDWDSGFYEQYF
J: TRBJ2-7; length: 16; size: NA; V: TRBV15; CDR3: CATSILGGDGSYEQYF
J: TRBJ2-7; length: 14; size: NA; V: TRBV25-1; CDR3: CASSEFGREVEQYF